The next 25 T cell receptor beta chains were all read from a single sample in a study of blood T cell repertoires in COVID-19. The table came from immunoSEQ multiplex PCR; TCRdb's copy has only in-frame clones and leaves some out. Counted here are hundreds of thousands of clones, over 65% occurring once; the ten biggest clones make up approximately 2.6%. The specimen sequenced was peripheral blood. The receptor set was obtained from a woman between 65 and 79 years old with active or convalescent COVID-19.

This clone was counted only a few times. This chain connects TRBV7-2 to TRBJ2-5, with a possible D match to TRBD1 (5 bases). Trimming left V 5 bases short and J 1 base short, with 20 bases between. CDR1 SGHTA and CDR2 FQGNSA come from the germline V gene. CDR3 length: 17 residues. The CDR3 spells CASSPNPLFRVQETQYF. In DNA form, the CDR3 reads TGTGCCAGCAGCCCCAACCCCCTTTTCAGGGTCCAAGAGACCCAGTACTTC.

In nucleotides, the CDR3 is TGTGCCACCAGTGAGGGACACGGAGGTTCACCCCTCCACTTT. It encodes CATSEGHGGSPLHF. The rearrangement links TRBV24-1 to TRBJ1-6; D possibly corresponds to TRBD1 (6 bases). V lost 4 bases, J lost 9 bases, and 12 bases lay in between. CDR3 length equals 14 residues. From germline, CDR1 is KGHDR and CDR2 SFDVKD.

In this sample, this clone turned up once. The chain links TRBV11-2 to TRBJ2-5; TRBD2 matches at 7 bases. V was pared by 6 bases and J by 5 bases, with 6 bases of the junction left unmatched. Germline V gene lookup returns CDR1 SGHAT and CDR2 FQNNGV. This CDR3 has 13 residues. This CDR3 is CASSPGGLETQYF. The CDR3 region has the DNA TGTGCCAGCAGTCCGGGGGGATTGGAGACCCAGTACTTC.

V usage is TRBV27 and J usage is TRBJ2-1; perhaps TRBD1 as D (6 bases). Germline assignment: CDR1 MNHEY and CDR2 SMNVEV (reference sequence). Between the trimmed V and J ends, which lost 2 bases and 9 bases, there was a span of 14 bases. The CDR3 has 14 residues. For the CDR3, the DNA is TGTGCCAGCAGTTTAATCAGGGGTGGTGGTGAGCAGTTCTTC. This gives the protein CASSLIRGGGEQFF.

This clone was observed a single time. The CDR3 is CASSRLRGVSQPQHF. The CDR3 DNA sequence: TGTGCCAGCAGCCGACTCAGGGGGGTAAGTCAGCCCCAGCATTTT. The chain employs TRBV7-6 and TRBJ1-5; TRBD1 matches at 7 bases. Germline V lookup: CDR1 SGHVS, CDR2 FNYEAQ. The CDR3 extends over 15 amino acids. V shed 5 bases, J shed 6 bases, and the junction held 10 bases outside the gene matches.

This clone was detected only once. The V gene is TRBV4-3, the J gene TRBJ2-5; D is ambiguous. The CDR3 extends over 15 amino acids. V lost 4 bases, J lost 5 bases, and 17 bases lay in between. Germline lookup yields CDR1 LGHNA and CDR2 YSLEER. CDR3 in DNA: TGCGCCAGCAGCCTTGAGTACTACCTCGGGGAGACCCAGTACTTC. Protein: CASSLEYYLGETQYF.

The chain employs TRBV7-9 and TRBJ1-5; D might be TRBD1 (6 bases). CDR1 is SEHNR, CDR2 FQNEAQ, per germline (reference sequence). The V end lost 5 bases, the J end lost 9 bases, and 17 bases lay between the germline ends. This CDR3 comprises 14 residues. The CDR3 reads CASSPGVPELPQHF. For the CDR3, the DNA is TGTGCCAGCAGCCCAGGGGTACCAGAGCTGCCCCAGCATTTT.

V usage is TRBV9 and J usage is TRBJ2-2; a weak D match, TRBD2 (5 bases). Germline CDR1 and CDR2: SGDLS and YYNGEE. The CDR3 totals 16 residues. Trimming pared 4 bases from V and 0 bases from J, leaving 13 bases between. In DNA form, the CDR3 reads TGTGCCAGCAGCCCGACTAATATAGCGAACACCGGGGAGCTGTTTTTT. Its translation is CASSPTNIANTGELFF.

A note on this clone: At the DNA level, this CDR3 is encoded by other sequences in the same sample as well. The chain couples TRBV5-1 to TRBJ1-6; D might be TRBD1 (5 bases). V was shortened by 0 bases and J by 0 bases, with 7 bases between the two germline ends. The CDR3 contains 16 residues. Looked up from germline, CDR1 is SGHRS and CDR2 is YFSETQ. Here the CDR3 DNA reads TGCGCCAGCAGCTTGGACAGGAGCTCCTATAATTCACCCCTCCACTTT. The encoded protein is CASSLDRSSYNSPLHF.

The rearrangement links TRBV5-6 to TRBJ1-3, with D possibly TRBD1 on 5 matching bases. Germline values: CDR1 SGHDT, CDR2 YYEEEE. V was pared by 4 bases and J by 0 bases, with 14 bases between. This CDR3 is built from 16 residues. CDR3: CASSLLDSNSGNTIYF. The CDR3 coding sequence is TGTGCCAGCAGCCTCCTCGACAGTAACTCTGGAAACACCATATATTTT.

The CDR3 protein is CATSESAYNEQFF. The CDR3 DNA sequence: TGTGCCACCAGCGAGTCGGCCTACAATGAGCAGTTCTTC. This chain uses TRBV24-1 with TRBJ2-1; no firm D call. The CDR3 sequence is 13 residues long. Looked up from germline, CDR1 is KGHDR and CDR2 is SFDVKD. Trimming took 7 bases from V and 2 from J, leaving 8 bases between them.

This clone was counted a few times. V gene TRBV5-1 combines with J gene TRBJ2-1, with 12 positions matching TRBD2. After removal of 4 bases from V and 7 bases from J, the junction contained 6 bases not matched to a gene. Germline CDR1 reads SGHRS; CDR2 reads YFSETQ. The CDR3 runs 15 residues. The CDR3 region is CASSPSGGVENEQFF. In DNA, the CDR3 is TGCGCCAGCAGCCCTAGCGGGGGGGTAGAAAATGAGCAGTTCTTC.

The sample holds one count of this clone. The chain carries TRBV29-1 and TRBJ2-1; 11 positions match TRBD2. V shed 5 bases and J 0 bases; nucleotides not matched to a gene: 3. The CDR3 extends over 15 amino acids. The germline gives CDR1 SQVTM, CDR2 ANQGSEA. CDR3 region: CSVLAGGYSYNEQFF. The CDR3 nucleotides are TGCAGCGTTCTAGCGGGGGGCTACTCCTACAATGAGCAGTTCTTC.

The chain uses TRBV14 and TRBJ2-7; D uncertain. The CDR3 sequence is 13 residues long. CDR1 and CDR2 (germline): SGHDN, FVKESK. The V end lost 0 bases, the J end lost 4 bases, and 7 bases lay between the germline ends. CDR3 loop: CASSQDIRYEQYF. The CDR3 DNA is TGTGCCAGCAGCCAAGATATCAGGTACGAGCAGTACTTC.

The chain links TRBV3-1 (or the pseudogene TRBV3-2) to TRBJ2-1; 10 bases agree with TRBD2. The J segment lost 9 bases and the V segment lost 1 base, leaving 6 bases of the junction unmatched. Looked up from germline, CDR1 is LGHDT and CDR2 is YNNKEL (reference sequence). This CDR3 has 15 residues. Here the CDR3 DNA reads TGTGCCAGCAGCCAAGCTAGCGGGAGCCGGGGTGAGCAGTTCTTC. It codes for CASSQASGSRGEQFF.

CDR3 loop: CASSLDSYEKLFF. The DNA of the CDR3 is TGTGCCAGCAGTTTAGACAGCTATGAAAAACTGTTTTTT. J is TRBJ1-4 and V is TRBV12-3 or TRBV12-4; D is uncertain. The CDR3 is 13 amino acids. V was cut by 1 base and J by 6 bases, with 6 bases left in between.

Only a few counts were recorded for this clone. The rearrangement links TRBV29-1 to TRBJ1-1, with D uncertain. Germline-derived CDR1 and CDR2 are SQVTM and ANQGSEA. The CDR3 is 11 amino acids. Trimming pared 5 bases from V and 1 base from J, leaving 5 bases between. The CDR3 protein is CSVPGNTEAFF. CDR3 in DNA: TGCAGCGTTCCGGGGAACACTGAAGCTTTCTTT.

The chain uses TRBV2 and TRBJ1-5; 7 bases agree with TRBD1. The ends lost 6 bases at V and 3 bases at J; junction bases unmatched: 8. The germline V gene has CDR1 SNHLY and CDR2 FYNNEI. The CDR3 is 15 residues long. In DNA form, the CDR3 reads TGTGCCAGCAGCCAGGGACAGCCCCACAATCAGCCCCAGCATTTT. Translation: CASSQGQPHNQPQHF. The full variable domain, rest sourced from reference TRBV2 and TRBJ1-5, is EPEVTQTPSHQVTQMGQEVILRCVPISNHLYFYWYRQILGQKVEFLVSFYNNEISEKSEIFDDQFSVERPDGSNFTLKIRSTKLEDSAMYFCASSQGQPHNQPQHFGDGTRLSIL.

The CDR3 nucleotides are TGTGCCAGCAGTTACTCGATGGCAGACAATGAGCAGTTCTTC. The encoded protein is CASSYSMADNEQFF. The rearrangement links TRBV6-5 to TRBJ2-1; D uncertain. Trimming shortened V by 0 bases and J by 5 bases, and 8 bases separated the two germline ends. Per the germline V gene, CDR1 is MNHEY and CDR2 is SVGAGI. This CDR3 comprises 14 residues.

The J gene is TRBJ2-3, the V gene TRBV30; D is perhaps TRBD1 (6 bases). V gave up 2 bases and J gave up 8 bases, with 8 bases separating them. The germline CDR1 and CDR2 sequences are GTSNPN and SVGIG (reference sequence). This CDR3 is 11 amino acids long. The CDR3, as DNA: TGTGCCTGGAGTCACAGGGTTACGCAGTATTTT. It yields the protein CAWSHRVTQYF.

There are a few counts of this clone. V is TRBV6-7 and J is TRBJ2-7; tentatively, D is TRBD2 (6 bases). TRBV6-7 is filed as an ORF, its function uncertain. V gave up 0 bases and J gave up 4 bases, with 16 bases separating them. This CDR3 has 16 residues. CDR3 coding DNA: TGTGCCAGCAGTTACTCGAAGGGCGGGATCGAGTACGAGCAGTACTTC. Protein sequence: CASSYSKGGIEYEQYF.

The chain couples TRBV9 to TRBJ1-5; D remains unclear. Germline V gives CDR1 SGDLS, CDR2 YYNGEE. Trimming shortened V by 0 bases and J by 6 bases, and 10 bases separated the two germline ends. The CDR3 is 14 residues long. The CDR3 loop is CASSVGAEAQPQHF. The CDR3 coding sequence is TGTGCCAGCAGCGTAGGTGCAGAGGCTCAGCCCCAGCATTTT.

V usage is TRBV30 and J usage is TRBJ2-5; no clear D. This CDR3 has 13 residues. V was shortened by 0 bases and J by 5 bases, with 10 bases between the two germline ends. Germline CDR1 reads GTSNPN; CDR2 reads SVGIG (reference sequence). CDR3 coding DNA: TGTGCCTGGAGTGTATTCGCTGCGGAGACCCAGTACTTC. Translating it yields CAWSVFAAETQYF.

The V gene is TRBV28, the J gene TRBJ1-1; perhaps TRBD1 as D (5 bases). The germline V gene has CDR1 MDHEN and CDR2 SYDVKM. V lost 7 bases, J lost 4 bases, and 22 bases lay in between. This CDR3 is 16 amino acids long. CDR3 nucleotides: TGTGCCAGCAATTCACGAGCTCGGGGGATGGGCACTGAAGCTTTCTTT. This gives the protein CASNSRARGMGTEAFF.

J is TRBJ1-2 and V is TRBV29-1, with D uncertain. The CDR3 sequence is 12 residues long. The germline V gene encodes CDR1 SQVTM and CDR2 ANQGSEA. The germline V and J ends were trimmed by 8 bases and 6 bases, with 16 bases remaining between them. The CDR3 spells CSTRRVDDGYTF. As DNA, the CDR3 is TGCAGCACCCGGCGGGTCGACGATGGCTACACCTTC.